Listed below are T cell receptor beta chains from one sample, sequenced in a study of control samples from healthy donors and cancer patients. The data were produced by immunoSEQ multiplex PCR, yet TCRdb's version contains in-frame clones alone and is incomplete. The sample consists of 250,000 to 300,000 clones, roughly four fifths of them appearing once. The sample comprised PBMCs. These receptors were obtained from a woman in her fifties or sixties with lung cancer. Each CDR3 is given with its conserved first and last residue.

v_call: TRBV5-4
j_call: TRBJ2-3
cdr3_aa: CASSFEDTQYF

v_call: TRBV18
j_call: TRBJ2-7
cdr3_aa: CASSPNTGEEQYF

v_call: TRBV9
j_call: TRBJ1-1
cdr3_aa: CASSPSPGASNTEAFF

v_call: TRBV5-5
j_call: TRBJ2-5
cdr3_aa: CASSPRAGGETQYF

v_call: TRBV10-2
j_call: TRBJ2-3
cdr3_aa: CASSPADTQYF

v_call: TRBV3-1/TRBV3-2
j_call: TRBJ2-7
cdr3_aa: CASSPTGQGASEQYF

v_call: TRBV15
j_call: TRBJ2-1
cdr3_aa: CATRRGGARDEQFF

v_call: TRBV5-1
j_call: TRBJ2-5
cdr3_aa: CASYGGTQETQYF

v_call: TRBV19
j_call: TRBJ1-2
cdr3_aa: CASSSRGSLGGYTF

v_call: TRBV29-1
j_call: TRBJ1-2
cdr3_aa: CSGRQAENYGYTF

v_call: TRBV19
j_call: TRBJ2-6
cdr3_aa: CASSIAFGTGSSGANVLTF

v_call: TRBV6-5
j_call: TRBJ1-2
cdr3_aa: CASSYWGAQGGYTF

v_call: TRBV5-4
j_call: TRBJ1-1
cdr3_aa: CASSFRTEAFF

v_call: TRBV24-1
j_call: TRBJ2-3
cdr3_aa: CATSALAPLNTQYF

v_call: TRBV6-5
j_call: TRBJ2-5
cdr3_aa: CASTRRGGLQETQYF

v_call: TRBV12-5
j_call: TRBJ2-5
cdr3_aa: CASGPSSPSGTQYF

v_call: TRBV5-6
j_call: TRBJ2-7
cdr3_aa: CASSLFGYSYEQYF

v_call: TRBV5-1
j_call: TRBJ2-7
cdr3_aa: CASSLGGDSYEQYF

v_call: TRBV6-5
j_call: TRBJ1-2
cdr3_aa: CASSYRRGIYGYTF